This T cell receptor beta chain was documented in a study of T cell responses to AZD1222 COVID-19 vaccine. Germline loops: CDR1 SEHNR, CDR2 FQNEAQ (reference sequence). The CDR3 is 11 amino acids. V was clipped by 5 bases and J by 13 bases, with 15 bases between them. TCRdb's table, derived via immunoSEQ multiplex PCR, lists solely in-frame clones and lacks some. The table has roughly 140,000 clones, around nine tenths seen once. The chain has TRBV7-9 and TRBJ2-7; no clear D gene. The receptor's source is an adult in good health. This specimen consisted of peripheral blood, obtained on day 0 of AZD1222 vaccination. CDR3 sequence (DNA): TGTGCCAGCAGCCCAGGACCGAGCCTCTACTTC. The encoded protein is CASSPGPSLYF.